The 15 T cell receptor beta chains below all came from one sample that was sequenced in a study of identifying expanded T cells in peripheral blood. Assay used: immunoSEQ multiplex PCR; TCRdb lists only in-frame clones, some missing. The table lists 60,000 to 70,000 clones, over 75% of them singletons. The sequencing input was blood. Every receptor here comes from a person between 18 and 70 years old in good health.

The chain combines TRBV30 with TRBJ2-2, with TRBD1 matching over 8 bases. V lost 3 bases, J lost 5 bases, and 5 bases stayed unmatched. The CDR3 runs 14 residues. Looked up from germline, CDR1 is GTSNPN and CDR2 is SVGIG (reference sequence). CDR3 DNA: TGTGCCTGGAGGGGCGACAGGGGAACCGGGGAGCTGTTTTTT. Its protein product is CAWRGDRGTGELFF.

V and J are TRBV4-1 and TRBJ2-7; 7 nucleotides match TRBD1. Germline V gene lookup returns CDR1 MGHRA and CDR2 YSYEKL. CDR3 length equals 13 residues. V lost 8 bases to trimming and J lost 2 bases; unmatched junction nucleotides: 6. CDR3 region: CASSGQVTYEQYF. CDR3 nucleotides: TGCGCCAGCTCAGGACAGGTCACCTACGAGCAGTACTTC.

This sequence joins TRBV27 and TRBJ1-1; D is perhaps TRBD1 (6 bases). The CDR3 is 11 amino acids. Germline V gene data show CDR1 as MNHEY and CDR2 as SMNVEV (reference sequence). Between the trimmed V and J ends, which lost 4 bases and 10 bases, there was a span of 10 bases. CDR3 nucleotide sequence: TGTGCCAGCAGTTACGGACAGCGAGCTTTCTTT. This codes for CASSYGQRAFF.

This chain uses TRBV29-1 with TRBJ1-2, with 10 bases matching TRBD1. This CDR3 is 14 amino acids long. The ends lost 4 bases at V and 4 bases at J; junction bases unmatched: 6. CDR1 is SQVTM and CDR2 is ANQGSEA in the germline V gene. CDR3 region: CSVVRDRGGYGYTF. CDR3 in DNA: TGCAGCGTTGTGAGGGACAGGGGTGGCTATGGCTACACCTTC.

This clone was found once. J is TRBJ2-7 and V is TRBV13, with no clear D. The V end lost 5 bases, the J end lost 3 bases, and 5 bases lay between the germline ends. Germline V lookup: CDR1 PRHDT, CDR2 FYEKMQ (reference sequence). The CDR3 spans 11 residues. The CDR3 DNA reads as TGTGCCAGCAGCATAAACTACGAGCAGTACTTC. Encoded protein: CASSINYEQYF.

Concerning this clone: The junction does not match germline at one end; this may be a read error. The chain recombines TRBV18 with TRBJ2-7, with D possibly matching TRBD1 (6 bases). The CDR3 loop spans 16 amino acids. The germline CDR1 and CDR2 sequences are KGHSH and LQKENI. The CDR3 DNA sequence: TGTGCCAGCTCACCCCTGCTAGGACAGAGTTCCTACGAGCAGTGCTTC. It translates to CASSPLLGQSSYEQCF.

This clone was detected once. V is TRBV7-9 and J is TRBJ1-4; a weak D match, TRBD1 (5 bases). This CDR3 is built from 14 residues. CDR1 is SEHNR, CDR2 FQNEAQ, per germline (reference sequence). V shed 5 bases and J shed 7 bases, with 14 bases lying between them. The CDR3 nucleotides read TGTGCCAGCAGCCCCAGGACACCGCGTGAAAAACTGTTTTTT. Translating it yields CASSPRTPREKLFF.

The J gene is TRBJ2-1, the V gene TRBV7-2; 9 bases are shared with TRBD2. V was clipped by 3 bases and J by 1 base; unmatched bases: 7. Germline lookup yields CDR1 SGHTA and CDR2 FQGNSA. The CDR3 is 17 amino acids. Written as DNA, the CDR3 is TGTGCCAGCAGCTTGACAAGCGGGAGGACTTCCTACAATGAGCAGTTCTTC. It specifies CASSLTSGRTSYNEQFF.

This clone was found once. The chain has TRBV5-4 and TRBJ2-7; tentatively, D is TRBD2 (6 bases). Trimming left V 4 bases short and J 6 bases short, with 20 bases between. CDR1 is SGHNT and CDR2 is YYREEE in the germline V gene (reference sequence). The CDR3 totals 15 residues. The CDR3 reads CASSPGSRHRGEQYF. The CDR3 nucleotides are TGTGCCAGCAGCCCCGGGAGCCGACACCGGGGCGAGCAGTACTTC.

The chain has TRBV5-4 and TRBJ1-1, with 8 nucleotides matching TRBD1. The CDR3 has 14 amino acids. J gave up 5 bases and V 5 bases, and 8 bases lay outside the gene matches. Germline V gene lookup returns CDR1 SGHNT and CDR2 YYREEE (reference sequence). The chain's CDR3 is CASRLTGEATEAFF. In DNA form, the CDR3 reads TGTGCCAGCAGGTTGACAGGGGAGGCGACTGAAGCTTTCTTT. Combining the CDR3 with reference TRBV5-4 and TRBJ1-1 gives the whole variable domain ETGVTQSPTHLIKTRGQQVTLRCSSQSGHNTVSWYQQALGQGPQFIFQYYREEENGRGNFPPRFSGLQFPNYSSELNVNALELDDSALYLCASRLTGEATEAFFGQGTRLTVV.

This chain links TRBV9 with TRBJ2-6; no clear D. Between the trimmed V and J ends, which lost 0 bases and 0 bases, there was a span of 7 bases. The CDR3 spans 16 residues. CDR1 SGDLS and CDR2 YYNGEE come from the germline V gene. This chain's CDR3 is CASSVVRSSGANVLTF. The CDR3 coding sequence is TGTGCCAGCAGCGTAGTAAGATCCTCTGGGGCCAACGTCCTGACTTTC.

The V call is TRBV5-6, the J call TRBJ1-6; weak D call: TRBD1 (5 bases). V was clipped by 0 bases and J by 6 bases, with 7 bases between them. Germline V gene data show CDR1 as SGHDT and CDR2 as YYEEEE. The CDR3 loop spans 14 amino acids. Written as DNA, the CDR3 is TGTGCCAGCAGCTTGGTCGACAGTAATTCACCCCTCCACTTT. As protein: CASSLVDSNSPLHF.

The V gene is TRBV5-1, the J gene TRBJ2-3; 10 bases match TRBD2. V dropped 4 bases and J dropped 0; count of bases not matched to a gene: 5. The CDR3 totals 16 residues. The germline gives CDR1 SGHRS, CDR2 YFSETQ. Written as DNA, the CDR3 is TGCGCCAGCAGCCTCGGACTAGCGGAGAGCACAGATACGCAGTATTTT. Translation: CASSLGLAESTDTQYF. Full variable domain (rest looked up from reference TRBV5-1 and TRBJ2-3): KAGVTQTPRYLIKTRGQQVTLSCSPISGHRSVSWYQQTPGQGLQFLFEYFSETQRNKGNFPGRFSGRQFSNSRSEMNVSTLELGDSALYLCASSLGLAESTDTQYFGPGTRLTVL.

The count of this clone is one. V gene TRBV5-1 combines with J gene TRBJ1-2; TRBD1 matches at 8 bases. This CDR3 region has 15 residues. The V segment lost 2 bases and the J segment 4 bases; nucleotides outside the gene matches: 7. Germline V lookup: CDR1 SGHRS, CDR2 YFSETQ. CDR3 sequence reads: CASSFGQGPGYGYTF. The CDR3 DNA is TGCGCCAGCAGCTTCGGACAGGGCCCTGGCTATGGCTACACCTTC. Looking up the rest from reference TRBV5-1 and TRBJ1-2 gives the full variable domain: KAGVTQTPRYLIKTRGQQVTLSCSPISGHRSVSWYQQTPGQGLQFLFEYFSETQRNKGNFPGRFSGRQFSNSRSEMNVSTLELGDSALYLCASSFGQGPGYGYTFGSGTRLTVV.

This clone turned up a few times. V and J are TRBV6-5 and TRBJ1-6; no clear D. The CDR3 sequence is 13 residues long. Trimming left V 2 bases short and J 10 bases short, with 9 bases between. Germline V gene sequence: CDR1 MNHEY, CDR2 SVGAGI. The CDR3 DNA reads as TGTGCCAGCAGTTACGGCCGTAACTCACCCCTCCACTTT. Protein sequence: CASSYGRNSPLHF.